One and the same sample provided the 26 T cell receptor beta chains below, sequenced in a study of cytomegalovirus exposure and HLA in healthy donors. PCR involved 60 Vbeta and 13 Jbeta primers. Produced via immunoSEQ multiplex PCR; TCRdb's table is partial and in-frame only. The sample holds over 150,000 clones; roughly 77% are singletons and the top ten take roughly 7.1%. The specimen sequenced was PBMCs. The receptor set was obtained from a man aged 25 to 40 in good health and CMV-seropositive.

This clone was recorded once. The chain is built from TRBV6-1 and TRBJ1-5; tentative D call: TRBD1 (5 bases). The CDR3 has 14 residues. The V gene lost 6 bases and the J gene lost 0 bases, with 9 bases spanning the gap. In germline, CDR1 is MNHNS, CDR2 SASEGT. CDR3 residues: CASRADSSNQPQHF. The DNA for the CDR3 is TGTGCCAGCAGAGCAGACAGTAGCAATCAGCCCCAGCATTTT.

This chain uses TRBV12-5 with TRBJ2-7; possibly TRBD2 for D (6 bases). CDR1 is LGHNT and CDR2 is FRNRAP in the germline V gene. The CDR3 sequence is 17 residues long. V lost 3 bases to trimming and J lost 7 bases, with 25 bases between them. This CDR3 reads CASGFPEGRSWDMEQYF. The CDR3 DNA sequence: TGTGCTAGTGGTTTCCCGGAGGGACGGTCTTGGGATATGGAGCAGTACTTC.

The genes are TRBV7-2 and TRBJ2-6, with a tentative D call TRBD1 (6 bases). Trimming stripped 1 base from V and 1 base from J, with 17 bases between. The length of the CDR3 is 19 residues. Per germline, CDR1 SGHTA and CDR2 FQGNSA. The CDR3 DNA reads TGTGCCAGCAGCTTAGTCGTCGGACAGAGGGGTTCTGGGGCCAACGTCCTGACTTTC. Its translation is CASSLVVGQRGSGANVLTF.

This chain joins TRBV28 and TRBJ1-1; D is undetermined. Looked up from germline, CDR1 is MDHEN and CDR2 is SYDVKM. Trimming removed 7 bases from V and 7 bases from J, with 19 bases in between. The CDR3 length is 14 residues. DNA of the CDR3: TGTGCCAGCACTAGCAAGAGGCAGACCATTGAAGCTTTCTTT. It is translated as CASTSKRQTIEAFF. Full variable domain (rest looked up from reference TRBV28 and TRBJ1-1): DVKVTQSSRYLVKRTGEKVFLECVQDMDHENMFWYRQDPGLGLRLIYFSYDVKMKEKGDIPEGYSVSREKKERFSLILESASTNQTSMYLCASTSKRQTIEAFFGQGTRLTVV.

The chain has TRBV7-8 and TRBJ2-2, with D possibly being TRBD1 (6 bases). The CDR3 has 16 residues. The germline V gene has CDR1 SGHVS and CDR2 FQNEAQ. With 5 bases removed from V and 2 bases from J, the gap between germline ends came to 15 bases. In nucleotides, the CDR3 is TGTGCCAGCAGCCCAGTAGGGGGATTCAACACCGGGGAGCTGTTTTTT. Its protein is CASSPVGGFNTGELFF.

V and J are TRBV6-1 and TRBJ1-1; unclear D gene. The CDR3 contains 12 residues. Germline values: CDR1 MNHNS, CDR2 SASEGT. Trimming cost V 7 bases and J 1 base, with 7 bases left between them. The CDR3 loop is CASIASNTEAFF. For the CDR3, the DNA is TGTGCCAGCATAGCTTCGAACACTGAAGCTTTCTTT.

This rearrangement joins TRBV28 to TRBJ2-7; maybe TRBD1 (6 bases). V was trimmed by 0 bases and J by 9 bases, leaving 12 bases between them. Germline values: CDR1 MDHEN, CDR2 SYDVKM. The CDR3 covers 13 residues. This chain's CDR3 is CASSLWQGRRQYF. The CDR3 DNA reads TGTGCCAGCAGTTTATGGCAGGGGCGGAGGCAGTACTTC.

The gene calls are TRBV2 and TRBJ1-2; 8 bases fit TRBD1. The CDR3 loop spans 14 amino acids. The germline V gene encodes CDR1 SNHLY and CDR2 FYNNEI. After removal of 6 bases from V and 5 bases from J, the junction contained 8 bases not matched to a gene. The CDR3 loop is CASRPDREAYGYTF. DNA for the CDR3: TGTGCCAGCAGGCCGGACAGGGAAGCATATGGCTACACCTTC.

J is TRBJ2-3 and V is TRBV11-2; D is possibly TRBD2 (6 bases). The germline V gene has CDR1 SGHAT and CDR2 FQNNGV. The CDR3 covers 17 residues. V lost 2 bases and J 1 base, leaving 16 bases between the germline ends. Written as DNA, the CDR3 is TGTGCCAGCAGCTTACTCATTAGCCGCGGGGGCACAGATACGCAGTATTTT. Translated, it gives CASSLLISRGGTDTQYF.

This chain links TRBV12-5 with TRBJ2-7, with D hard to call. The CDR3 runs to 14 residues. Trimming left V 3 bases short and J 5 bases short, with 14 bases between. Germline V lookup: CDR1 LGHNT, CDR2 FRNRAP. This CDR3 reads CASGFVDLNHEQYF. CDR3 bases: TGTGCTAGTGGTTTCGTAGATCTAAACCACGAGCAGTACTTC.

V is TRBV27 and J is TRBJ2-7; the D is unclear. Deletions cut 0 bases from V and 3 bases from J, with 9 bases between. There are 14 residues in the CDR3. Germline V gives CDR1 MNHEY, CDR2 SMNVEV (reference sequence). The CDR3, as DNA: TGTGCCAGCAGTTTATCGTCTAGGAGCTACGAGCAGTACTTC. Translating it yields CASSLSSRSYEQYF.

The rearrangement links TRBV19 to TRBJ2-1; 9 bases line up with TRBD1. Germline V gene sequence: CDR1 LNHDA, CDR2 SQIVND (reference sequence). V shed 8 bases, J shed 6 bases, and the junction held 14 bases outside the gene matches. The CDR3 consists of 16 residues. CDR3 sequence (DNA): TGTGCCAGTCATTCCAGGACCGGGACAGGGCTCAATGAGCAGTTCTTC. It encodes CASHSRTGTGLNEQFF. Drawing the rest from reference TRBV19 and TRBJ2-1, the complete variable domain is DGGITQSPKYLFRKEGQNVTLSCEQNLNHDAMYWYRQDPGQGLRLIYYSQIVNDFQKGDIAEGYSVSREKKESFPLTVTSAQKNPTAFYLCASHSRTGTGLNEQFFGPGTRLTVL.

The chain joins TRBV2 to TRBJ2-5, with TRBD2 as a possible D gene (6 bases). Trimming cost V 6 bases and J 6 bases, with 20 bases left between them. CDR1 SNHLY and CDR2 FYNNEI come from the germline V gene. The CDR3 totals 15 residues. The CDR3 region is CASRPGSGVTQTQYF. The CDR3, as DNA: TGTGCCAGCAGGCCCGGGAGTGGGGTCACCCAGACCCAGTACTTC.

Here the CDR3 DNA reads TGTGCCAGCAGACGGGGACAGGGAGGGAATGTAGGCACTGAAGCTTTCTTT. Translation: CASRRGQGGNVGTEAFF. J is TRBJ1-1 and V is TRBV27; 9 nucleotides line up with TRBD1. The J segment lost 4 bases and the V segment lost 6 bases, leaving 15 bases of the junction unmatched. The CDR3 sequence is 17 residues long. The V gene's germline CDR1 is MNHEY and CDR2 SMNVEV (reference sequence).

This clone was observed once. The gene calls are TRBV9 and TRBJ2-2; 8 positions agree with TRBD2. The germline V gene encodes CDR1 SGDLS and CDR2 YYNGEE. V gave up 0 bases and J gave up 4 bases; unmatched junction bases: 8. CDR3 length equals 17 residues. Here the CDR3 reads CASSVAPAGGPTGELFF. The CDR3 region has the DNA TGTGCCAGCAGCGTAGCTCCCGCGGGGGGCCCCACCGGGGAGCTGTTTTTT.

This chain links TRBV7-3 with TRBJ2-2, with a tentative D call TRBD2 (6 bases). The V gene's germline CDR1 is SGHTA and CDR2 FQGTGA. The CDR3 is made up of 13 amino acids. V lost 7 bases and J lost 1, with 7 bases in between. CDR3: CASTGGNTGELFF. The CDR3 nucleotides read TGTGCCAGCACCGGGGGGAACACCGGGGAGCTGTTTTTT. The variable domain in full, with the rest retrieved from reference TRBV7-3 and TRBJ2-2, is GAGVSQTPSNKVTEKGKYVELRCDPISGHTALYWYRQSLGQGPEFLIYFQGTGAADDSGLPNDRFFAVRPEGSVSTLKIQRTERGDSAVYLCASTGGNTGELFFGEGSRLTVL.

The V gene is TRBV27, the J gene TRBJ1-3, with TRBD1 matching over 11 bases. The CDR3 has 16 amino acids. The germline CDR1 and CDR2 sequences are MNHEY and SMNVEV (reference sequence). V shed 6 bases, J shed 4 bases, and the junction held 8 bases outside the gene matches. CDR3 DNA: TGTGCCAGCAGGCCAGGACAGGGGGCAGGGGGAAACACCATATATTTT. Protein: CASRPGQGAGGNTIYF.

The chain combines TRBV5-6 with TRBJ2-5; 7 bases align to TRBD2. Germline V gives CDR1 SGHDT, CDR2 YYEEEE. The trim removed 0 bases at V and 2 bases at J, leaving 4 bases unmatched. The CDR3 is 15 amino acids. CDR3 sequence reads: CASSLAPSGQETQYF. In nucleotides, the CDR3 is TGTGCCAGCAGCTTGGCCCCTAGCGGACAAGAGACCCAGTACTTC.

The chain combines TRBV7-9 with TRBJ1-1; TRBD1 matches at 7 bases. CDR3 length: 13 amino acids. CDR1 is SEHNR, CDR2 FQNEAQ, per germline (reference sequence). The trim removed 5 bases at V and 2 bases at J, leaving 2 bases unmatched. CDR3 loop: CASSGTVNTEAFF. As DNA, the CDR3 is TGTGCCAGCAGCGGGACAGTTAACACTGAAGCTTTCTTT.

V is TRBV6-5 and J is TRBJ2-7, with D possibly matching TRBD1 (5 bases). The ends were cut back, 6 bases at V and 6 bases at J, with 15 bases in the middle. CDR3 size: 13 residues. Germline CDR1 reads MNHEY; CDR2 reads SVGAGI. The CDR3 sequence is CASSSQGRVEQYF. For the CDR3, the DNA is TGTGCCAGCAGCTCCCAGGGAAGGGTCGAGCAGTACTTC.

The table lists this clone with a few counts. The rearrangement joins TRBV7-2 to TRBJ2-5; 10 bases line up with TRBD2. In germline, CDR1 is SGHTA, CDR2 FQGNSA. V lost 1 base to trimming and J lost 3 bases; unmatched junction nucleotides: 5. CDR3 length: 16 amino acids. The CDR3 here is CASSLVAGGREETQYF. The CDR3 coding sequence is TGTGCCAGCAGCTTAGTAGCGGGGGGCCGAGAAGAGACCCAGTACTTC.

CDR3 protein: CASSLTGGPSETQYF. The CDR3, as DNA: TGTGCCAGCAGTTTGACAGGGGGCCCCTCGGAGACCCAGTACTTC. The chain carries TRBV9 and TRBJ2-5, with 10 bases matching TRBD1. Trimming took 5 bases from V and 5 from J; bases not matched to a gene: 9. The CDR3 covers 15 residues. The germline V gene encodes CDR1 SGDLS and CDR2 YYNGEE.

The J gene is TRBJ1-2, the V gene TRBV5-5; the match to TRBD1 covers 9 bases. Germline-derived CDR1 and CDR2 are SGHKS and YYEKEE (reference sequence). The junction had 7 bases not matched to a gene; V was cut back by 4 bases and J by 6 bases. The CDR3 is made up of 14 amino acids. The CDR3 spells CASSPRQGVDGYTF. The CDR3 DNA reads TGTGCCAGCAGCCCCCGACAGGGGGTAGATGGCTACACCTTC.

This CDR3 is CASSREQGINTEAFF. CDR3 coding DNA: TGTGCCAGCTCCCGCGAACAGGGGATAAACACTGAAGCTTTCTTT. The chain employs TRBV18 and TRBJ1-1, with 7 bases identical to TRBD1. The V gene end was trimmed by 6 bases and the J gene end by 2 bases; junction bases not matched to a gene: 9. The CDR3 totals 15 residues. The germline V gene has CDR1 KGHSH and CDR2 LQKENI.

The chain carries TRBV10-3 and TRBJ2-1; 7 bases are a match to TRBD2. Trimming cost V 11 bases and J 5 bases; bases outside gene matches: 15. The CDR3 totals 15 residues. Germline CDR1 and CDR2: ENHRY and SYGVKD. The CDR3, as DNA: TGTGCCGTCGAGGCTAGCGGACAACCAAACAATGAGCAGTTCTTC. This encodes CAVEASGQPNNEQFF.

This clone was picked up one time. The chain links TRBV5-1 to TRBJ2-1; 12 nucleotides match TRBD2. Germline-derived CDR1 and CDR2 are SGHRS and YFSETQ. With 0 bases clipped from V and 3 bases from J, the junction kept 1 base outside the gene matches. This CDR3 is built from 16 residues. CDR3 in amino acids: CASSLAGLAGYNEQFF. CDR3 coding DNA: TGCGCCAGCAGCTTGGCGGGACTAGCGGGCTACAATGAGCAGTTCTTC.